This is a list of T cell receptor beta chains from one sample in a study of a mutant IDH1 vaccine in newly diagnosed glioma. The assay was immunoSEQ multiplex PCR, and TCRdb's table has in-frame clones only and misses some. The sample contains 40,000 to 45,000 clones, 82% of which appear only once. What these receptors recognize is not known. This specimen was PBMCs, taken from a glioma patient whose treatment included an IDH1 peptide vaccine. These receptors were obtained from a man in his late teens or twenties with glioma. Some clones in this sample may be carry-over from other donors' samples. CDR3s include the opening cysteine and the closing phenylalanine or tryptophan. Each record gives: V gene, CDR3 length, D gene, J gene, clone size, CDR3 DNA, CDR3 protein. A D gene is named only where the DNA matches it firmly. Clone sizes are given selectively: once, few, many, or a class where the clone is expanded.

V: TRBV6-6
length: 10
D: -
J: TRBJ2-1
size: -
DNA: TGTGCCAGCAGCGGTCGGGAGCAGTTCTTC
CDR3: CASSGREQFF

V: TRBV6-1
length: 14
D: TRBD1
J: TRBJ1-1
size: -
DNA: TGTGCCAGCGGATCCGGGACAGGGGCCACTGAAGCTTTCTTT
CDR3: CASGSGTGATEAFF

V: TRBV30
length: 15
D: TRBD2
J: TRBJ2-1
size: -
DNA: TGTGCCTGGGCTTGGACTAGCGGGAGTGTGACCGAGCAGTTCTTC
CDR3: CAWAWTSGSVTEQFF

V: TRBV27
length: 13
D: -
J: TRBJ2-7
size: -
DNA: TGTGCCAGCAGTTTCTGGCAGTCCTACGAGCAGTACTTC
CDR3: CASSFWQSYEQYF

V: TRBV7-3
length: 13
D: TRBD1
J: TRBJ1-2
size: -
DNA: TGTGCCAGCAGCTCGGGACAGAACTATGGCTACACCTTC
CDR3: CASSSGQNYGYTF

V: TRBV27
length: 13
D: -
J: TRBJ1-2
size: few
DNA: TGTGCCAGCAGTTTGACAGTTTGGGGTGGCTACACCTTC
CDR3: CASSLTVWGGYTF

V: TRBV4-1
length: 14
D: -
J: TRBJ2-5
size: -
DNA: TGCGCCAGCAGTCTAACAGAGGGGCAAGAGACCCAGTACTTC
CDR3: CASSLTEGQETQYF

V: TRBV15
length: 13
D: TRBD1
J: TRBJ2-7
size: -
DNA: TGTGCCACCAGCATGGGACAGTCCTACGAGCAGTACTTC
CDR3: CATSMGQSYEQYF

V: TRBV28
length: 14
D: -
J: TRBJ1-1
size: few
DNA: TGTGCCAGCTTAACTCTCGGCGGGGTCACTGAAGCTTTCTTT
CDR3: CASLTLGGVTEAFF

V: TRBV7-3
length: 14
D: TRBD2
J: TRBJ2-7
size: few
DNA: TGTGCCAGCAGCTTAGGCGGGAGTCATTTCGAGCAGTACTTC
CDR3: CASSLGGSHFEQYF

V: TRBV6-1
length: 16
D: -
J: TRBJ2-1
size: once
DNA: TGTGCCAGCAGTGAAGGGCACTACCGCTCCTACAATGAGCAGTTCTTC
CDR3: CASSEGHYRSYNEQFF

V: TRBV7-2
length: 16
D: TRBD1
J: TRBJ1-1
size: once
DNA: TGTGCCAGCAGCTCCGGGACAGGCTTCATGAACACTGAAGCTTTCTTT
CDR3: CASSSGTGFMNTEAFF

V: TRBV6-5
length: 15
D: -
J: TRBJ1-4
size: few
DNA: TGTGCCAGCAGTTACGGCCCTGAGCAGGAGGAAAAACTGTTTTTT
CDR3: CASSYGPEQEEKLFF

V: TRBV29-1
length: 12
D: -
J: TRBJ1-1
size: -
DNA: TGCAGCGTTTCGATGGGTGGCACTGAAGCTTTCTTT
CDR3: CSVSMGGTEAFF

V: TRBV28
length: 11
D: -
J: TRBJ2-7
size: once
DNA: TGTGCCAGCAGGACACTAGGAGAGCAGTACTTC
CDR3: CASRTLGEQYF

V: TRBV4-3
length: 13
D: -
J: TRBJ1-1
size: -
DNA: TGCGCCAGCAGCCATAGCGGGGACACTGAAGCTTTCTTT
CDR3: CASSHSGDTEAFF

V: TRBV4-1
length: 15
D: -
J: TRBJ2-3
size: once
DNA: TGCGCCAGCAGCCAATTTGATGGTGGTGCAGATACGCAGTATTTT
CDR3: CASSQFDGGADTQYF

V: TRBV4-3
length: 17
D: TRBD2
J: TRBJ2-5
size: -
DNA: TGCGCCAGCAGCCAAGGGACGGTTGTGGGGGGAGGGGAGACCCAGTACTTC
CDR3: CASSQGTVVGGGETQYF

V: TRBV5-6
length: 16
D: -
J: TRBJ2-7
size: -
DNA: TGTGCCAGCGGAGACCGTACAGGGATAGTATCCTACGAGCAGTACTTC
CDR3: CASGDRTGIVSYEQYF

V: TRBV5-6
length: 15
D: -
J: TRBJ2-2
size: -
DNA: TGTGCCAGCAGCTTGCCGACAGATCACACCGGGGAGCTGTTTTTT
CDR3: CASSLPTDHTGELFF

V: TRBV18
length: 14
D: -
J: TRBJ2-3
size: -
DNA: TGTGCCAGCTCTCCCGCGCGAGATACAGATACGCAGTATTTT
CDR3: CASSPARDTDTQYF

V: TRBV7-9
length: 15
D: TRBD1
J: TRBJ1-2
size: -
DNA: TGTGCCAGCAGCTTACCGACAGGGGTTGACTATGGCTACACCTTC
CDR3: CASSLPTGVDYGYTF

V: TRBV2
length: 14
D: -
J: TRBJ1-1
size: -
DNA: TGTGCCAGCCAGTCCGACAGGTATCGAACTGAAGCTTTCTTT
CDR3: CASQSDRYRTEAFF

V: TRBV21-1
length: 13
D: -
J: TRBJ2-7
size: -
DNA: TGTGCCAGCAGCAAAGATTGCTCCTACGAGCAGTACTTC
CDR3: CASSKDCSYEQYF

V: TRBV15
length: 19
D: TRBD1
J: TRBJ1-5
size: -
DNA: TGTGCCACCAGCAGAGATATCGGGACAGGGGGCACAATCCGTCAGCCCCAGCATTTT
CDR3: CATSRDIGTGGTIRQPQHF

V: TRBV7-9
length: 13
D: TRBD1
J: TRBJ1-1
size: few
DNA: TGTGCCAGCAGCTTAACAGGGGCGACTGAAGCTTTCTTT
CDR3: CASSLTGATEAFF

V: TRBV4-3
length: 16
D: -
J: TRBJ1-1
size: -
DNA: TGCGCCAGCAGCCAAGAGCCCCACAGGTCGAACACTGAAGCTTTCTTT
CDR3: CASSQEPHRSNTEAFF

V: TRBV5-1
length: 16
D: -
J: TRBJ2-5
size: -
DNA: TGCGCCAGCAGCTCCGCGGGTGGGGGTTCTCAAGAGACCCAGTACTTC
CDR3: CASSSAGGGSQETQYF

V: TRBV27
length: 14
D: -
J: TRBJ2-7
size: -
DNA: TGTGCCAGCAGTTTGGGTTTCGACAGGTCCGAGCAGTACTTC
CDR3: CASSLGFDRSEQYF

V: TRBV15
length: 15
D: -
J: TRBJ1-1
size: -
DNA: TGTGCCACCAGCAGAGAAATATCCGACTGGGCTGAAGCTTTCTTT
CDR3: CATSREISDWAEAFF

V: TRBV5-6
length: 14
D: -
J: TRBJ1-6
size: -
DNA: TGTGCCAGCAGCTTGGCCGGGGGTGAGAGGTCCCTCCACTTT
CDR3: CASSLAGGERSLHF

V: TRBV4-3
length: 16
D: -
J: TRBJ1-1
size: -
DNA: TGCGCCAGCAGCCAAGACGGGGGTTGGGGGGGCACTGAAGCTTTCTTT
CDR3: CASSQDGGWGGTEAFF

V: TRBV19
length: 17
D: TRBD2
J: TRBJ2-3
size: once
DNA: TGTGCCAGTAGTATTATCCCTAGCGGGAGGGTTGGAGATACGCAGTATTTT
CDR3: CASSIIPSGRVGDTQYF

V: TRBV27
length: 15
D: -
J: TRBJ1-1
size: -
DNA: TGTGCCAGCAGTTTATTTTGGGGGGAGAACACTGAAGCTTTCTTT
CDR3: CASSLFWGENTEAFF

V: TRBV7-9
length: 14
D: -
J: TRBJ1-5
size: -
DNA: TGTGCCAGCAGCACCGGGAACAGCAATCAGCCCCAGCATTTT
CDR3: CASSTGNSNQPQHF

V: TRBV20-1
length: 11
D: -
J: TRBJ1-1
size: few
DNA: TGCAGTGCTCCTCGCGAGACTGAAGCTTTCTTT
CDR3: CSAPRETEAFF

V: TRBV19
length: 12
D: -
J: TRBJ1-2
size: -
DNA: TGTGCCAGTAGTATGGGTCTCTTAGGCTACACCTTC
CDR3: CASSMGLLGYTF